The 32 T cell receptor beta chains reported below all come from one sample, sequenced in a study of cytotoxic CD8 clonotypes in ibrutinib-treated CLL. The assay was immunoSEQ multiplex PCR, and TCRdb's table has in-frame clones only and misses some. There are some 300,000 clones in the sample; about 80% occur only once, and 5.5% to 8% lies in the top ten. The sequenced sample was PBMCs, obtained before ibrutinib treatment. All receptors come from a human donor with chronic lymphocytic leukemia.

V usage is TRBV4-2 and J usage is TRBJ1-3; possible D gene TRBD1, 6 bases. From germline, CDR1 is LGHNA and CDR2 YNFKEQ. V lost 3 bases and J lost 4, with 13 bases in between. The CDR3 runs 15 residues. The CDR3 reads CASSQDRTAGNTIYF. The CDR3 DNA is TGTGCCAGCAGCCAGGACAGAACGGCCGGAAACACCATATATTTT.

The chain has TRBV19 and TRBJ2-7; no clear D. This CDR3 comprises 13 residues. Deletions cut 6 bases from V and 6 bases from J, with 15 bases between. CDR1 is LNHDA and CDR2 is SQIVND in the germline V gene (reference sequence). CDR3 nucleotides: TGTGCCAGTAGCTTCGATCCGAACACCGAGCAGTACTTC. It encodes CASSFDPNTEQYF.

The chain carries TRBV7-9 and TRBJ2-5; D is unresolved. Looked up from germline, CDR1 is SEHNR and CDR2 is FQNEAQ (reference sequence). This CDR3 spans 14 amino acids. Trimming left V 0 bases short and J 5 bases short, with 10 bases between. The chain's CDR3 is CASSLARVIETQYF. CDR3 DNA sequence: TGTGCCAGCAGCTTAGCGCGAGTTATTGAGACCCAGTACTTC.

This chain links TRBV9 with TRBJ2-7, with D maybe TRBD2 (5 bases). Germline lookup yields CDR1 SGDLS and CDR2 YYNGEE. V gave up 2 bases and J gave up 6 bases, with 15 bases separating them. This CDR3 region has 14 residues. The CDR3 sequence is CASSVDPTRGEQYF. CDR3 DNA: TGTGCCAGCAGCGTGGACCCAACCCGGGGCGAGCAGTACTTC.

V and J are TRBV7-2 and TRBJ2-5; 9 bases are shared with TRBD2. Germline loops: CDR1 SGHTA, CDR2 FQGNSA. Trimming cost V 4 bases and J 1 base; bases outside gene matches: 1. The CDR3 is 14 residues long. The CDR3 DNA is TGTGCCAGCAGCTCTAGCGGGGTCCAAGAGACCCAGTACTTC. It codes for CASSSSGVQETQYF.

The V gene is TRBV7-2, the J gene TRBJ1-2, with no clear D. The CDR3 sequence is 12 residues long. With 5 bases removed from V and 1 base from J, the gap between germline ends came to 5 bases. CDR1 SGHTA and CDR2 FQGNSA come from the germline V gene. The DNA for the CDR3 is TGTGCCAGCAGCACCGATAACTATGGCTACACCTTC. Protein sequence: CASSTDNYGYTF.

This chain joins TRBV19 and TRBJ2-7; D possibly corresponds to TRBD2 (6 bases). CDR3 length: 16 amino acids. The ends were cut back, 3 bases at V and 0 bases at J, with 15 bases in the middle. CDR1 is LNHDA, CDR2 SQIVND, per germline (reference sequence). CDR3 sequence: CASSINGGGVSYEQYF. CDR3 nucleotide sequence: TGTGCCAGTAGTATTAATGGGGGAGGCGTCTCCTACGAGCAGTACTTC. The variable domain in full, completed from reference TRBV19 and TRBJ2-7, reads DGGITQSPKYLFRKEGQNVTLSCEQNLNHDAMYWYRQDPGQGLRLIYYSQIVNDFQKGDIAEGYSVSREKKESFPLTVTSAQKNPTAFYLCASSINGGGVSYEQYFGPGTRLTVT.

This chain uses TRBV19 with TRBJ1-3; TRBD1 might be the D (5 bases). Per germline, CDR1 LNHDA and CDR2 SQIVND (reference sequence). This CDR3 is built from 13 residues. V lost 8 bases and J 4 bases, leaving 12 bases between the germline ends. CDR3 region: CASAGAHGNTIYF. In nucleotides, the CDR3 is TGTGCCAGTGCTGGGGCGCACGGAAACACCATATATTTT. The entire variable domain, with the rest obtained from reference TRBV19 and TRBJ1-3, is as follows: DGGITQSPKYLFRKEGQNVTLSCEQNLNHDAMYWYRQDPGQGLRLIYYSQIVNDFQKGDIAEGYSVSREKKESFPLTVTSAQKNPTAFYLCASAGAHGNTIYFGEGSWLTVV.

This clone was seen once. CDR3 loop: CASSRLRLAVNTGELFF. CDR3 nucleotides: TGTGCCAGCAGCCGGCTGCGACTAGCAGTTAACACCGGGGAGCTGTTTTTT. This chain joins TRBV11-2 and TRBJ2-2, with TRBD2 identical over 7 bases. The CDR3 consists of 17 residues. Trimming removed 5 bases from V and 2 bases from J; junction bases left unmatched: 11. Germline CDR1 reads SGHAT; CDR2 reads FQNNGV.

This sequence joins TRBV7-6 and TRBJ2-1, with 7 positions matching TRBD2. This CDR3 spans 15 amino acids. Per germline, CDR1 SGHVS and CDR2 FNYEAQ. V gave up 5 bases and J gave up 8 bases; unmatched junction bases: 12. CDR3: CASSPHGAGVYEQFF. The CDR3 DNA reads TGTGCCAGCAGCCCCCACGGGGCGGGAGTTTATGAGCAGTTCTTC.

The chain is built from TRBV5-1 and TRBJ2-7; 9 nucleotides agree with TRBD1. Germline V gives CDR1 SGHRS, CDR2 YFSETQ. V was clipped by 4 bases and J by 2 bases; unmatched bases: 19. The CDR3 has 19 amino acids. The CDR3: CASSQQGASGGTFPYEQYF. The CDR3 coding sequence is TGCGCCAGCAGCCAACAGGGGGCTTCGGGCGGGACGTTCCCCTACGAGCAGTACTTC.

CDR3 in DNA: TGTGCCAGCTCGACAGCCGGGACAGCGACCTACGAGCAGTACTTC. Amino acid sequence: CASSTAGTATYEQYF. This chain uses TRBV18 with TRBJ2-7; 7 bases map to TRBD1. J gave up 2 bases and V 6 bases, and 10 bases lay outside the gene matches. From germline, CDR1 is KGHSH and CDR2 LQKENI. This CDR3 is built from 15 residues.

This rearrangement joins TRBV30 to TRBJ1-5, with D uncertain. In germline, CDR1 is GTSNPN, CDR2 SVGIG (reference sequence). The CDR3 extends over 13 amino acids. The V and J ends lost 0 bases and 5 bases respectively, with 8 bases between them. In DNA form, the CDR3 reads TGTGCCTGGAGTGTAATGATCGATCAGCCCCAGCATTTT. This gives the protein CAWSVMIDQPQHF.

This clone showed up just once. The V call is TRBV30, the J call TRBJ2-5, with a tentative D call TRBD2 (6 bases). CDR1 is GTSNPN, CDR2 SVGIG, per germline (reference sequence). The V gene lost 5 bases and the J gene lost 1 base, with 14 bases spanning the gap. The CDR3 is 14 residues long. CDR3 sequence: CAWLVPGLQETQYF. CDR3 sequence (DNA): TGTGCCTGGTTGGTTCCGGGACTCCAAGAGACCCAGTACTTC.

This sequence joins TRBV18 and TRBJ1-1, with 8 bases lining up with TRBD1. Germline V gives CDR1 KGHSH, CDR2 LQKENI. The trim removed 4 bases at V and 4 bases at J, leaving 8 bases unmatched. The CDR3 extends over 15 amino acids. The CDR3 loop reads CASSLGQGWGTEAFF. CDR3 sequence (DNA): TGTGCCAGCTCACTAGGACAGGGATGGGGCACTGAAGCTTTCTTT.

V is TRBV18 and J is TRBJ2-5; perhaps D is TRBD1 or TRBD2 (5 bases each). With 5 bases removed from V and 2 bases from J, the gap between germline ends came to 9 bases. The germline V gene has CDR1 KGHSH and CDR2 LQKENI. The CDR3 runs to 13 residues. The CDR3 region is CASSWGFQETQYF. CDR3 coding DNA: TGTGCCAGCTCATGGGGGTTTCAAGAGACCCAGTACTTC.

Note on this clone: In the same sample, other DNA sequences code for this CDR3. The chain employs TRBV18 and TRBJ1-1; perhaps TRBD1 as D (5 bases). The length of the CDR3 is 14 residues. V was trimmed by 0 bases and J by 4 bases, leaving 9 bases between them. Germline V lookup: CDR1 KGHSH, CDR2 LQKENI. CDR3: CASSPPGGSTEAFF. Here the CDR3 DNA reads TGTGCCAGCTCACCACCGGGGGGTAGCACTGAAGCTTTCTTT.

The J gene is TRBJ2-7, the V gene TRBV7-2; TRBD2 aligns across 9 bases. This CDR3 is 15 amino acids long. CDR1 SGHTA and CDR2 FQGNSA come from the germline V gene. V trimming: 4 bases; J trimming: 0 bases; junction bases outside the gene matches: 4. CDR3 bases: TGTGCCAGCAGCTCGACTAGCGGCAGCTCCTACGAGCAGTACTTC. Translated: CASSSTSGSSYEQYF.

The V call is TRBV5-1, the J call TRBJ1-2; 9 bases line up with TRBD1. Germline V gene lookup returns CDR1 SGHRS and CDR2 YFSETQ. V was pared by 5 bases and J by 4 bases, with 15 bases of the junction left unmatched. The CDR3 has 17 residues. The CDR3 DNA reads as TGCGCCAGCAGACCTCAGACCGGGACAGGGAGCGGCTATGGCTACACCTTC. Protein product: CASRPQTGTGSGYGYTF.

A word on this clone: This sample includes further DNA sequences coding for the same CDR3. The rearrangement uses TRBV30 and TRBJ2-5; 10 nucleotides agree with TRBD2. V lost 3 bases and J lost 5; bases outside the gene matches: 15. Germline V CDR1 and CDR2: GTSNPN, SVGIG (reference sequence). The CDR3 length is 17 residues. The CDR3 protein is CAWSGYGLAGVLETQYF. Here the CDR3 DNA reads TGTGCCTGGAGCGGCTATGGTCTAGCGGGAGTGCTTGAGACCCAGTACTTC.

V and J are TRBV6-5 and TRBJ2-7, with D unresolved. Trimming removed 0 bases from V and 1 base from J, with 13 bases in between. Germline V gives CDR1 MNHEY, CDR2 SVGAGI. The CDR3 covers 16 residues. The CDR3 loop reads CASSYSMGTLSYEQYF. DNA of the CDR3: TGTGCCAGCAGTTACTCGATGGGTACATTGTCCTACGAGCAGTACTTC.

The J gene is TRBJ1-2, the V gene TRBV6-5; D is perhaps TRBD1 (5 bases). The CDR3 runs to 13 residues. Trimming shortened V by 6 bases and J by 4 bases, and 12 bases separated the two germline ends. From germline, CDR1 is MNHEY and CDR2 SVGAGI. The CDR3 loop reads CASRRDVLYGYTF. CDR3 coding DNA: TGTGCCAGCAGGCGGGACGTACTCTATGGCTACACCTTC.

This clone was seen a few times. DNA of the CDR3: TGTGCCAGCAAACATCAGGGGACCCATGAGCAGTTCTTC. Translating it yields CASKHQGTHEQFF. This chain connects TRBV6-1 to TRBJ2-1; a weak D match, TRBD1 (6 bases). Germline V gene sequence: CDR1 MNHNS, CDR2 SASEGT. Trimming shortened V by 7 bases and J by 8 bases, and 15 bases separated the two germline ends. The CDR3 extends over 13 amino acids.

CDR3 sequence reads: CAWSYRSLEAFF. The CDR3 nucleotides read TGTGCCTGGAGTTATAGATCCCTTGAAGCTTTCTTT. The genes are TRBV30 and TRBJ1-1; D is unclear. The germline V gene encodes CDR1 GTSNPN and CDR2 SVGIG (reference sequence). Trimming took 2 bases from V and 7 from J, leaving 11 bases between them. The CDR3 covers 12 residues.

This clone was picked up one time. The chain employs TRBV30 and TRBJ1-3; D possibly corresponds to TRBD1 (5 bases). Per germline, CDR1 GTSNPN and CDR2 SVGIG (reference sequence). Trimming took 2 bases from V and 0 from J, leaving 11 bases between them. The CDR3 length is 15 residues. The CDR3 sequence is CAWSQDSSSGNTIYF. The CDR3 bases are TGTGCCTGGAGTCAAGACAGTTCCTCTGGAAACACCATATATTTT.

The V call is TRBV29-1, the J call TRBJ2-7, with no clear D. V lost 0 bases and J 2 bases, leaving 11 bases between the germline ends. The germline gives CDR1 SQVTM, CDR2 ANQGSEA. This CDR3 is 14 amino acids long. Here the CDR3 DNA reads TGCAGCGTTGAAGATCACGGCGGAGCCTACGAGCAGTACTTC. Amino acids: CSVEDHGGAYEQYF.

V is TRBV5-1 and J is TRBJ2-3, with 9 bases fitting TRBD1. This CDR3 comprises 14 residues. CDR1 SGHRS and CDR2 YFSETQ come from the germline V gene. Trimming removed 6 bases from V and 3 bases from J; junction bases left unmatched: 5. CDR3 sequence reads: CASTPGTGTDTQYF. The CDR3 DNA sequence: TGCGCCAGCACCCCGGGGACAGGGACAGATACGCAGTATTTT.

The genes are TRBV7-2 and TRBJ1-5, with D uncertain. Germline CDR1 SGHTA, CDR2 FQGNSA. The CDR3 extends over 14 amino acids. V gave up 5 bases and J gave up 6 bases, with 14 bases separating them. In nucleotides, the CDR3 is TGTGCCAGCAGCCTCCTTAATGAGGCTCAGCCCCAGCATTTT. This gives the protein CASSLLNEAQPQHF.

The rearrangement links TRBV11-3 to TRBJ2-4; D may be TRBD1 or TRBD2 (5 bases each). The germline V gene has CDR1 SGHNT and CDR2 YENEEA. The CDR3 is 15 residues long. The V end lost 4 bases, the J end lost 8 bases, and 18 bases lay between the germline ends. For the CDR3, the DNA is TGTGCCAGCAGCTCCCGAGGGGCAGGGATAGACATTCAGTACTTC. It specifies CASSSRGAGIDIQYF.

J is TRBJ1-3 and V is TRBV5-1, with D hard to call. Germline V gene data show CDR1 as SGHRS and CDR2 as YFSETQ. Trimming removed 0 bases from V and 5 bases from J, with 6 bases in between. The length of the CDR3 is 13 residues. This CDR3 is CASSLAGRNTIYF. DNA of the CDR3: TGCGCCAGCAGCTTGGCAGGAAGAAACACCATATATTTT.

This rearrangement joins TRBV19 to TRBJ2-1; 10 bases are shared with TRBD2. From germline, CDR1 is LNHDA and CDR2 SQIVND (reference sequence). V lost 7 bases and J lost 8; bases outside the gene matches: 11. The CDR3 runs 15 residues. CDR3 amino acids: CASTLGLAGVHEQFF. CDR3 coding DNA: TGTGCCAGTACCCTTGGGCTAGCGGGAGTCCATGAGCAGTTCTTC.

The CDR3 is CAISESTGAYEQYF. The CDR3 DNA follows: TGTGCCATCAGTGAGTCGACAGGGGCCTACGAGCAGTACTTC. The genes are TRBV10-3 and TRBJ2-7, with 8 bases that match TRBD1. J gave up 2 bases and V 0 bases, and 0 bases lay outside the gene matches. The germline V gene encodes CDR1 ENHRY and CDR2 SYGVKD. The CDR3 spans 14 residues.